This T cell receptor (beta chain) was observed in a study of blood T cells in healthy people across ages. Turning to the study itself: Through template switching, about one barcoded beta molecule was captured per two T cells, as measured in model experiments.

CDR1 SGHVS and CDR2 FQNEAQ come from the germline V gene. This CDR3 has 13 amino acids. Comment on this clonotype: Antigen: not known.

A second PCR of 7 to 11 cycles used a sample-barcoded 5' primer and a J-beta primer mix. Using its own MiXCR run on the 5' RACE reads, TCRdb lists one record per CDR3 protein. The repertoire holds approximately 700,000 distinct CDR3 sequences, about 30% seen once, with approximately 15% in the top ten. Overall study findings and caveats: There was a strong correlation between TCR beta diversity and naive T cell percentage. Because donor CMV status was unknown, expanded clonotype changes were possibly confounded.

Input material: blood. The J gene is TRBJ2-7, the V gene TRBV7-8; D is possibly TRBD2 (5 bases). The tail of the sequence fits TRBJ2-5 better, so the J call may be wrong. The TCR originated in a woman aged 80 or over in good health. The CDR3 DNA follows: TGTGCCAGCAGCTTAGTAGCGTTTGAGACCCAGTACTTC. Protein sequence: CASSLVAFETQYF.